Listed below are T cell receptor beta chains from one sample, sequenced in a study of T cell responses to AZD1222 COVID-19 vaccine. This table comes from immunoSEQ multiplex PCR, and its TCRdb copy is limited to in-frame clones, with some not included. The table includes 200,000 or so clones, about 94% detected once. The specimen comprised peripheral blood, sampled on day 0 of AZD1222 vaccination. The receptors here all came from an adult in good health. The CDR3 runs from the conserved cysteine through the conserved F or W. D genes are given only for firm matches. Expanded clones are given a class, and other clones once, few, many or no size at all.

V: TRBV28; D: TRBD2; size: NA; J: TRBJ2-1; CDR3: CASTPSGRGLYNEQFF; DNA: TGTGCCAGCACCCCCAGCGGGAGGGGACTCTACAATGAGCAGTTCTTC
V: TRBV28; D: NA; size: NA; J: TRBJ1-5; CDR3: CASTSLLYSNQPQHF; DNA: TGTGCCTCTACCTCTCTGTTATATAGCAATCAGCCCCAGCATTTT
V: TRBV4-2; D: TRBD1; size: NA; J: TRBJ2-1; CDR3: CASSPTSGTANEQFF; DNA: TGTGCCAGCAGCCCTACTTCCGGGACAGCCAATGAGCAGTTCTTC
V: TRBV19; D: NA; size: NA; J: TRBJ2-7; CDR3: CASSGRRPAGYEQYF; DNA: TGTGCCAGTAGTGGCCGTCGACCGGCAGGTTACGAGCAGTACTTC
V: TRBV29-1; D: NA; size: NA; J: TRBJ1-5; CDR3: CSVGEDQPQHF; DNA: TGCAGCGTTGGAGAGGATCAGCCCCAGCATTTT
V: TRBV10-1; D: TRBD2; size: once; J: TRBJ2-3; CDR3: CASSLWTSGKRTDTQYF; DNA: TGCGCCAGCAGTCTGTGGACTAGCGGGAAAAGAACAGATACGCAGTATTTT
V: TRBV28; D: NA; size: NA; J: TRBJ1-2; CDR3: CASSSERAYTF; DNA: TGTGCCAGCAGCTCCGAGCGGGCCTACACCTTC
V: TRBV6-5; D: NA; size: NA; J: TRBJ1-5; CDR3: CASRPDRLNQPQHF; DNA: TGTGCCAGCAGACCCGACAGACTTAATCAGCCCCAGCATTTT
V: TRBV7-2; D: NA; size: NA; J: TRBJ1-6; CDR3: CASSGGGWQNSPLHF; DNA: TGTGCCTCTTCGGGGGGGGGTTGGCAGAATTCACCCCTCCACTTT
V: TRBV9; D: NA; size: NA; J: TRBJ1-2; CDR3: CASSASRGRKNYGYTF; DNA: TGTGCCAGCAGCGCGAGCCGGGGACGGAAAAACTATGGCTACACCTTC
V: TRBV5-1; D: NA; size: once; J: TRBJ2-7; CDR3: CASSLYSAYEQYF; DNA: TGCGCCAGCAGCTTGTATAGCGCCTACGAGCAGTACTTC
V: TRBV24-1; D: NA; size: NA; J: TRBJ2-3; CDR3: CATSGSGVSTDTQYF; DNA: TGTGCCACCAGTGGGAGTGGTGTTAGCACAGATACGCAGTATTTT
V: TRBV9; D: TRBD1; size: few; J: TRBJ2-1; CDR3: CASSVEGGAYNEQFF; DNA: TGTGCCAGCAGCGTAGAAGGGGGCGCCTACAATGAGCAGTTCTTC
V: TRBV30; D: NA; size: NA; J: TRBJ2-1; CDR3: CAWGPGRDNEQFF; DNA: TGTGCCTGGGGGCCGGGACGGGACAATGAGCAGTTCTTC
V: TRBV3-1/TRBV3-2; D: NA; size: NA; J: TRBJ2-1; CDR3: CASSRAHNEQFF; DNA: TGTGCCAGCAGCCGAGCCCACAATGAGCAGTTCTTC
V: TRBV13; D: NA; size: NA; J: TRBJ2-3; CDR3: CASRFTGLAKADTQYF; DNA: TGTGCCAGCAGGTTTACTGGTCTAGCGAAGGCAGATACGCAGTATTTT
V: TRBV12-3/TRBV12-4; D: TRBD2; size: NA; J: TRBJ2-1; CDR3: CASSSREGVEQFF; DNA: TGTGCCAGCAGTTCCCGGGAGGGCGTTGAGCAGTTCTTC
V: TRBV29-1; D: NA; size: NA; J: TRBJ1-3; CDR3: CSVVVPHGNTIYF; DNA: TGCAGCGTTGTCGTCCCCCATGGAAACACCATATATTTT
V: TRBV10-1; D: TRBD1; size: few; J: TRBJ2-7; CDR3: CASTPGRQGGRMEQYF; DNA: TGCGCCAGCACCCCGGGGAGACAGGGGGGAAGGATGGAGCAGTACTTC
V: TRBV7-2; D: TRBD1; size: NA; J: TRBJ1-2; CDR3: CASSLDRGGYTF; DNA: TGTGCCAGCAGCTTAGACAGGGGTGGCTACACCTTC
V: TRBV4-3; D: NA; size: NA; J: TRBJ2-1; CDR3: CASSPGPSSWQFF; DNA: TGCGCCAGCAGCCCCGGACCCAGCAGTTGGCAGTTCTTC
V: TRBV21-1; D: NA; size: NA; J: TRBJ1-1; CDR3: CASTWGGLGVNTEAFF; DNA: TGTGCCAGCACCTGGGGGGGACTGGGGGTGAACACTGAAGCTTTCTTT
V: TRBV3-1/TRBV3-2; D: NA; size: NA; J: TRBJ1-5; CDR3: CASSLIGGQPQHF; DNA: TGTGCCAGCAGCCTTATAGGGGGTCAGCCCCAGCATTTT
V: TRBV23-1; D: NA; size: once; J: TRBJ1-5; CDR3: CASRSHGISNQPQHF; DNA: TGCGCCAGCAGATCCCACGGTATAAGCAATCAGCCCCAGCATTTT
V: TRBV5-4; D: NA; size: NA; J: TRBJ1-1; CDR3: CASTSLDRLNTEAFF; DNA: TGTGCCAGCACCTCACTAGACAGGCTGAACACTGAAGCTTTCTTT
V: TRBV7-2; D: TRBD2; size: once; J: TRBJ2-1; CDR3: CASSSRPGLAGYNEQFF; DNA: TGTGCCAGCAGCAGCCGACCGGGACTAGCAGGGTACAATGAGCAGTTCTTC
V: TRBV19; D: NA; size: NA; J: TRBJ2-3; CDR3: CASSTQDSTDTQYF; DNA: TGTGCCAGTAGTACACAGGATAGCACAGATACGCAGTATTTT
V: TRBV2; D: NA; size: NA; J: TRBJ1-1; CDR3: CASRDSGSTEAFF; DNA: TGTGCCAGCAGGGACAGCGGGAGCACTGAAGCTTTCTTT
V: TRBV19; D: NA; size: NA; J: TRBJ1-1; CDR3: CASSIVGTAPEAFF; DNA: TGTGCCAGTAGTATAGTTGGCACAGCACCCGAAGCTTTCTTT
V: TRBV6-5; D: NA; size: NA; J: TRBJ1-1; CDR3: CASSYSSETEAFF; DNA: TGTGCCAGCAGTTACTCGAGTGAAACTGAAGCTTTCTTT
V: TRBV19; D: NA; size: NA; J: TRBJ2-7; CDR3: CASRSDMGAYEQYF; DNA: TGTGCCAGTAGGTCCGATATGGGGGCCTACGAGCAGTACTTC
V: TRBV29-1; D: NA; size: NA; J: TRBJ2-7; CDR3: CSVDSRTGTYEQYF; DNA: TGCAGCGTTGATTCGAGGACGGGGACCTACGAGCAGTACTTC
V: TRBV12-3/TRBV12-4; D: TRBD1; size: NA; J: TRBJ2-7; CDR3: CASSNRQGGEQYF; DNA: TGTGCCAGCAGTAACCGACAGGGCGGGGAGCAGTACTTC
V: TRBV19; D: TRBD2; size: once; J: TRBJ2-3; CDR3: CASVTGTSGRYTQYF; DNA: TGTGCCAGTGTTACGGGGACTAGCGGGAGATATACGCAGTATTTT
V: TRBV28; D: NA; size: NA; J: TRBJ2-2; CDR3: CASSLRSEINTGELFF; DNA: TGTGCCAGCAGTTTAAGGTCAGAGATTAACACCGGGGAGCTGTTTTTT
V: TRBV29-1; D: NA; size: NA; J: TRBJ1-5; CDR3: CSVAEGGSQPQHF; DNA: TGCAGCGTTGCCGAGGGGGGGTCTCAGCCCCAGCATTTT
V: TRBV7-9; D: TRBD2; size: NA; J: TRBJ2-2; CDR3: CASSLGAGGGTGELFF; DNA: TGTGCCAGCAGCTTAGGAGCGGGAGGAGGAACCGGGGAGCTGTTTTTT
V: TRBV7-9; D: NA; size: NA; J: TRBJ2-7; CDR3: CASSPSGSFYEQYF; DNA: TGTGCCAGCAGCCCTTCCGGGTCCTTTTACGAGCAGTACTTC